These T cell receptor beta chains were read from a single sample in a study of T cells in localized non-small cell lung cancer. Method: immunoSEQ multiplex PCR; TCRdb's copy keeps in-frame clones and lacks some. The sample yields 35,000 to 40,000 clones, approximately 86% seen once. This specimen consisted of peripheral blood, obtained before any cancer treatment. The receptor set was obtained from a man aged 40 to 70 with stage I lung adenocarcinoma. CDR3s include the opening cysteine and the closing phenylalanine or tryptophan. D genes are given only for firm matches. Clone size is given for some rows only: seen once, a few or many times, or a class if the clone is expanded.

TGTGCCAGCAGTGCAAGCGGGAGGGTCAACAATGAGCAGTTCTTC CASSASGRVNNEQFF TRBJ2-1 TRBD2 TRBV27 once
TGTGCCAGCAGCTTAACGGCGGGGTTTTCTAAGGCAGATACGCAGTATTTT CASSLTAGFSKADTQYF TRBJ2-3 . TRBV7-3 .
TGTGCTAGTGGTTTGACCGGGAGTAGGAACACCGGGGAGCTGTTTTTT CASGLTGSRNTGELFF TRBJ2-2 . TRBV12-5 .
TGTGCCAGCAGACTAAGACTAGCGGGAGTAAATGAGCAGTTCTTC CASRLRLAGVNEQFF TRBJ2-1 TRBD2 TRBV6-1 .
TGCGCCAGCAGCCAAGCGGGTTTACGATACAATGAGCAGTTCTTC CASSQAGLRYNEQFF TRBJ2-1 . TRBV4-1 .
TGTGCCAGTATGAGCCAGGGTGGCAATCAGCCCCAGCATTTT CASMSQGGNQPQHF TRBJ1-5 . TRBV19 .
TGTGCCAGCAGCTCCTTAACCGCAGGGGGTATGAACACTGAAGCTTTCTTT CASSSLTAGGMNTEAFF TRBJ1-1 TRBD1 TRBV7-9 .
TGCGCCAGCAGCTCAAACAGGGAATCCTATAAGGGCTACACCTTC CASSSNRESYKGYTF TRBJ1-2 . TRBV5-1 .
TGTGCCAGCAGCTTGGAAGGGGTGCACATTCAGTACTTC CASSLEGVHIQYF TRBJ2-4 . TRBV5-8 .
TGTGCCAGCAGGTTGACTAGCGGGGGGCCTTACAATGAGCAGTTCTTC CASRLTSGGPYNEQFF TRBJ2-1 TRBD2 TRBV4-2 .
TGTGCCAGCAGCCCCCTTAATATCTATGGCTACACCTTC CASSPLNIYGYTF TRBJ1-2 . TRBV28 .
TGTGCCACTTCCCGAGTGGGGTTTAATCAGCCCCAGCATTTT CATSRVGFNQPQHF TRBJ1-5 . TRBV19 once
TGCGCCAGCAGCTCCGGACAGGGCGCTAAATTGAACACTGAAGCTTTCTTT CASSSGQGAKLNTEAFF TRBJ1-1 TRBD1 TRBV5-1 .
TGTGCCAGCAGTCCCTCCCCCGGGACTAGCGGGAGTATAAGCCCGAATGAGCAGTTCTTC CASSPSPGTSGSISPNEQFF TRBJ2-1 TRBD2 TRBV28 .
TGTGCCAGCAGCGGGAAGGGACAGTCATACAATGAGCAGTTCTTC CASSGKGQSYNEQFF TRBJ2-1 TRBD1 TRBV7-9 .
TGTGCCAGCAGTCAGTCGACAGGGGCTGACCAGCCCCAGCATTTT CASSQSTGADQPQHF TRBJ1-5 TRBD1 TRBV27 .
TGTGCCAGCAGCTTAACCTCAGGGGTCTACGAGCAGTACTTC CASSLTSGVYEQYF TRBJ2-7 . TRBV7-2 few
TGTGCCAGTAGTTCTGGGTTCCCAGATACGCAGTATTTT CASSSGFPDTQYF TRBJ2-3 . TRBV19 .
TGTGCCAGCAGCTTCGGACAGGGATTCTCCGGGGAGCTGTTTTTT CASSFGQGFSGELFF TRBJ2-2 TRBD1 TRBV5-8 .
TGTGCCTGGAGTCCGCCGGGGGGACCTGGAAACACCATATATTTT CAWSPPGGPGNTIYF TRBJ1-3 . TRBV30 .
TGTGCCAGTAGTACCAGCGGGAGTATCGCCGGGGAGCTGTTTTTT CASSTSGSIAGELFF TRBJ2-2 TRBD2 TRBV19 .
TGTGCCAGCAGCTTGGGGGGGCAGGTTACCGTAGCTTTCTTT CASSLGGQVTVAFF TRBJ1-1 . TRBV5-6 .
TGTGCCAGCAGCTTTGGACTAGCGGGAGTCCAAAACATTCAGTACTTC CASSFGLAGVQNIQYF TRBJ2-4 TRBD2 TRBV13 .
TGTGCCAGCAGCCCGAGGGGGGGAGGCATCTCAAATACGCAGTATTTT CASSPRGGGISNTQYF TRBJ2-3 . TRBV5-6 .
TGTGCCAGCAGCTTACAGGTAGTCATGAACACTGAAGCTTTCTTT CASSLQVVMNTEAFF TRBJ1-1 . TRBV7-2 .
TGTGCCAGCAGCGTAGGGTATAGCAATCAGCCCCAGCATTTT CASSVGYSNQPQHF TRBJ1-5 . TRBV4-2 .
TGTGCCAGCAGCTTAACCACGACTAGCGGGACCTACAATGAGCAGTTCTTC CASSLTTTSGTYNEQFF TRBJ2-1 TRBD2 TRBV7-3 medium-sized
TGTGCCAGCTCACCTACCAGGGGACGGAGCTCCTACGAGCAGTACTTC CASSPTRGRSSYEQYF TRBJ2-7 . TRBV18 .
TGCGCCAGCAGCTTAGGAGGACGAGGTCTGGTAGAGACCCAGTACTTC CASSLGGRGLVETQYF TRBJ2-5 . TRBV5-1 .
TGTGCCAGCAGTGACTTCCAGCCCCAGCATTTT CASSDFQPQHF TRBJ1-5 . TRBV6-1 .
TGTGCCAGTGGAGACAGACGCAATCAGCCCCAGCATTTT CASGDRRNQPQHF TRBJ1-5 . TRBV19 .
TGCAGTGCTAGAATACCGGACGAGCAGTACTTC CSARIPDEQYF TRBJ2-7 . TRBV20-1 .
TGTGCCAGCAGCGTAGACTACCTATACAATGAGCAGTTCTTC CASSVDYLYNEQFF TRBJ2-1 . TRBV9 .
TGTGCCAGCATGGGTCCCGGGAACACTGAAGCTTTCTTT CASMGPGNTEAFF TRBJ1-1 . TRBV28 .
TGTGCCAGCAGCGGCGGGACTAGCGGCATCTCCTACGAGCAGTACTTC CASSGGTSGISYEQYF TRBJ2-7 TRBD2 TRBV5-6 .
TGTGCCAGCAGTTTTGGCCCTAGCGGGAGATACGAGCAGTACTTC CASSFGPSGRYEQYF TRBJ2-7 TRBD2 TRBV28 .
TGTGCCAGCACCCGAGCCGGGGGCGCCACTGAAGCTTTCTTT CASTRAGGATEAFF TRBJ1-1 . TRBV5-4 .
TGCGCCAGCAGCTTGAGGGAAGACTATGGCTACACCTTC CASSLREDYGYTF TRBJ1-2 . TRBV5-1 .
TGTGCCAGCAGCCCCGAGAGGGGGGGGATAACTGAAGCTTTCTTT CASSPERGGITEAFF TRBJ1-1 . TRBV9 .
TGTGCCAGCAGCGTAGGGGGGCAATGGGAGCAGTTCTTC CASSVGGQWEQFF TRBJ2-1 . TRBV9 .
TGTGCCAGCAGCTCCGAAAGGGGTGGCTACACCTTC CASSSERGGYTF TRBJ1-2 . TRBV7-6 few
TGTGCCAGCAGCGACAGGCGGGGACAGGGACTTGAAAAACTGTTTTTT CASSDRRGQGLEKLFF TRBJ1-4 TRBD1 TRBV7-8 .
TGTGCCAGCAGCTTAGAACCGGGGGCCACGCAGTATTTT CASSLEPGATQYF TRBJ2-3 . TRBV11-2 .
TGTGCCAGCAGTGAATTAGGGGATAACTATGGCTACACCTTC CASSELGDNYGYTF TRBJ1-2 . TRBV25-1 .
TGTGCCAGCAGCTTGGACAGGGGGCGAACTAACGAGCAGTACTTC CASSLDRGRTNEQYF TRBJ2-7 TRBD1 TRBV5-4 .
TGCGCCAGCAGCCAAGATCCCCGGGCGGGAAATGAGCAGTTCTTC CASSQDPRAGNEQFF TRBJ2-1 . TRBV4-3 .
TGTGCCAGCAGACCAGCAACGACTAGCGCGTACAATGAGCAGTTCTTC CASRPATTSAYNEQFF TRBJ2-1 TRBD2 TRBV4-2 few
TGCAGTGCTAGAGGGCGAATGGAGCAGTACTTC CSARGRMEQYF TRBJ2-7 . TRBV20-1 .
TGCGCCAGCAGCCAAGGCGGAGCGGAGAGCACAGATACGCAGTATTTT CASSQGGAESTDTQYF TRBJ2-3 . TRBV4-1 .
TGTGCCAGCAGAACTAGCGGGAGTTACGAGCAGTACTTC CASRTSGSYEQYF TRBJ2-7 TRBD2 TRBV6-5 .
TGTGCCAGCAGGTATACTAGCGGGAGTAACACCGGGGAGCTGTTTTTT CASRYTSGSNTGELFF TRBJ2-2 TRBD2 TRBV2 .
TGTGCCAGCAGTATACGACAGGCCTACTCTGGAAACACCATATATTTT CASSIRQAYSGNTIYF TRBJ1-3 . TRBV2 few
TGTGCCAGCACGGGACTAGCGGGGGGCTCCGCCTACGAGCAGTACTTC CASTGLAGGSAYEQYF TRBJ2-7 TRBD2 TRBV11-2 .
TGTGCCAGCAGCTCTCCCCCGGGTGGGGACACCGGGGAGCTGTTTTTT CASSSPPGGDTGELFF TRBJ2-2 . TRBV5-4 few